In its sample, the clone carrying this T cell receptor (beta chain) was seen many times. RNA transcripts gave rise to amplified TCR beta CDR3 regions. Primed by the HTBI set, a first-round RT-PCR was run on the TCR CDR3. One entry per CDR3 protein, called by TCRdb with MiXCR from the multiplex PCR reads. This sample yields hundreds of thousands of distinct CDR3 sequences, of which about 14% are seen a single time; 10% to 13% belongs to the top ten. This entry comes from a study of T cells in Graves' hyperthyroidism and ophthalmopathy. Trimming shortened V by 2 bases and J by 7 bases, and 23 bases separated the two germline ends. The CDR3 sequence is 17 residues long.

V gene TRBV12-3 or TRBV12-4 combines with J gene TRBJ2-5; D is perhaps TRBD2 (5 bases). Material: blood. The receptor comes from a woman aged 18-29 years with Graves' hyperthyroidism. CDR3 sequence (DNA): TGTGCCAGCAGTTTATCCGGCGGTTGGAGTCGGGGTGGGACCCAGTACTTC. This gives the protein CASSLSGGWSRGGTQYF.